The text below deals with one T cell receptor (beta chain). No antigen is known for it. The data were taken from a study of T cell responses to AZD1222 COVID-19 vaccine. Overall study context: Pooling covered second doses at about 4 or about 12 weeks. Whole-study results and caveats: Baseline antibody screening turned up just a handful of seropositive AZD1222 recipients. Donors, mostly white British, included more females; clonal diversity was possibly underestimated. Dominant at 160-218 and 743-854, vaccine-associated CD4 TCRs also spanned spike.

Trimming took 2 bases from V and 3 from J; bases not matched to a gene: 7. The length of the CDR3 is 16 residues. Germline loops: CDR1 GTSNPN, CDR2 SVGIG (reference sequence). Method: immunoSEQ multiplex PCR; TCRdb's copy keeps in-frame clones and lacks some. The profile covers fewer than 110,000 clones, with 90% appearing a single time and 4.8% taken by the ten largest. The rearrangement joins TRBV30 to TRBJ1-6, with 7 nucleotides matching TRBD1. This clonotype originated in an adult in good health. The sample was peripheral blood, taken on day 0 of AZD1222 vaccination. The CDR3 region is CAWSRGAGGYNSPLHF. The CDR3 DNA is TGTGCCTGGAGTAGGGGTGCAGGGGGCTATAATTCACCCCTCCACTTT.